This T cell receptor (beta chain) was sequenced for a study of shared clonotypes between healthy human individuals (dated by TCRdb to 2018 to 2021). At the level of the whole study: A couple of women and a few men aged 18 to 49 years were included in the cohort. For each donor, CD4 naive and CD4 memory were each run on three plates, CD8 naive on two plates, and CD8 memory on one plate. To estimate repertoire size and how much clonotypes are shared between individuals, the study performed deep sequencing of blood TCR repertoires from roughly five healthy adults. Different laboratories and diverse techniques were used to prepare libraries and sequence TCR repertoires, to increase sequencing depth and limit assay-specific biases. Between about 0.85 and 9.5 billion PBMCs per donor were obtained by leukapheresis. Here is what the overall study found, with its caveats: Across four donors, about 5.2% of naive CD4, around 3.3% of naive CD8, around 2.1% of memory CD4, and under 0.45% of memory CD8 clonotypes were shared. Compared with non-shared clonotypes, the clonotypes found in all four sorted-subset donors had higher generation probabilities. Sampling was limited to blood, and TCR repertoires in tissue likely differ from TCR repertoires in blood. Rarefaction of sorted-subset datasets indicated incomplete sequencing despite the large sequencing depth. Naive subsets generally had larger estimated clonotype richness than memory subsets did. Based on pairwise subsampling, the degree of clonotype sharing among donors was expected to be affected by sequencing depth. The small number of donors limited the genetic and exposure-history diversity represented.

Taken from cysteine to phenylalanine, the CDR3 has 17 residues. Only the CDR3 DNA stays, 51 bases, in frame from base 1. In the germline V gene, CDR1 corresponds to MDHEN and CDR2 to SYDVKM. Germline trimming amounts to 6 bases on V and 6 bases on J, with 13 as the count of junction bases outside the gene matches. Regarding this clone: Its specific antigen is unknown. Nothing much larger sits one base from this clone, and base qualities are not available.

TCR CDR3 regions were amplified from genomic DNA by multiplex PCR using the deep immunoSEQ assay. Genomic DNA extracted from each cell subset was distributed evenly over all wells of several immunoSEQ 96-well plates, and each plate served as one replicate. For sorted subsets, about 200 ng genomic DNA, equal to 25,000 to 35,000 T cell genomes, was loaded into each replicate PCR. Purified libraries were measured with a Qubit 3.0 fluorometer, size-checked on a Bioanalyzer 2100, and measured again with the KAPA Library Quantification kit. Every immunoSEQ 96-well plate was sequenced on a separate single-read 150-cycle Illumina NextSeq 550 flow cell. The source study handled its data this way. Because the immunoSEQ output held only junctional sequences and lacked quality scores, the filtering could not match the filtering applied to full-length reads. To assign V/J genes and CDR3, sequences were annotated against IMGT germline references using PyIR, a Python wrapper for IgBLAST v1.9. Reads were filtered out if the reads had weak V/J assignments (E-value above 1e-6), no CDR3, stop codons, out-of-frame junctions, or ambiguous translated residues. V3J clonotypes were defined by identical inferred V gene, J gene, and CDR3 amino acid sequence. Percentage overlap between repertoires was calculated by dividing the number of shared unique clonotypes by the size of the smaller repertoire. Repertoire richness was assessed with RTK rarefaction, the Chao1 estimator, and Recon v2.1 estimates of unobserved clonotypes. OLGA was used to compute generation probabilities for all TCRbeta clonotypes that the gDNA method yielded from a few donors. The table comes from immuneACCESS by way of TCRdb, which keeps in-frame sequences with V and J called. Part of the clones is missing from these tables; in studies checked, under half for an unresolved V gene and the rest for unknown reasons. From that table come the V and J calls and clone size; the DNA was used to work out D and trimming. Across this sample there are about 2.4 million clones, with 93% seen only once. The top ten clonotypes cover approximately 0.36% of the sample.

Healthy HIV-negative adults with no recently reported acute infections or vaccinations were included as donors. Every donor was a Caucasian adult living in Nashville, Tennessee, USA. Magnetic negative selection was used to enrich CD4+ T cells, after which naive cells were positively selected on CD45RA and the negative fraction became the memory subset. Blood was collected by leukapheresis, and PBMCs were isolated by Ficoll-Histopaque density gradient centrifugation and then cryopreserved in liquid nitrogen vapor phase. Purity and quantity of every magnetically sorted T cell population were checked by analytical flow cytometry. From each sorted fraction, genomic DNA was isolated and quantified by UV absorbance on a Nanodrop 2000c.

The receptor chain draws on TRBV28 and TRBJ1-5; 11 central nucleotides agree with TRBD1. This TCR came from a man aged 18 to 29 in good health. Some clones in this sample may be carry-over from other donors' samples. Sequencing was performed on naive CD4+ T cells from PBMCs. The cell subset or site label corresponds to: CD45RA+ positively selected. The CDR3 region has the sequence CASRPGQGVRRSQPQHF. The nucleotide sequence reads as follows: TGTGCCAGCAGACCGGGACAGGGGGTTCGGCGGAGTCAGCCCCAGCATTTT.